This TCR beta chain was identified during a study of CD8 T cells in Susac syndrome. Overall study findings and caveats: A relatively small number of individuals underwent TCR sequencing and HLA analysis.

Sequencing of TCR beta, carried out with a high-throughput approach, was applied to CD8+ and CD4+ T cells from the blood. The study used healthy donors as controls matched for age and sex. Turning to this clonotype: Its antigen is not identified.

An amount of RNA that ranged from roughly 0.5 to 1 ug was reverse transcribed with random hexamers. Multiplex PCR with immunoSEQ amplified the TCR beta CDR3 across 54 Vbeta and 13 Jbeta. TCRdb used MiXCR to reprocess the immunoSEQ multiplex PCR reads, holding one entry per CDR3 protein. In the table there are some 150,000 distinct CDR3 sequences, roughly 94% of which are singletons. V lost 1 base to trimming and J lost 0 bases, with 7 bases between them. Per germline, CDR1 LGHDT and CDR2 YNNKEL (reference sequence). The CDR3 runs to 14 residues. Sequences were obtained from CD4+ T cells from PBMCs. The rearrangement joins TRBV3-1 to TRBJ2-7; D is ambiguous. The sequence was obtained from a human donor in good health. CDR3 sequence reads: CASSQGSSSYEQYF. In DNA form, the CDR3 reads TGTGCCAGCAGCCAAGGGTCTAGCTCCTACGAGCAGTACTTC.